What follows describes a single T cell receptor beta chain. Its binding antigen is unknown. Compared with germline, one end of the junction differs, possibly owing to a read error. This entry is derived from a study of identical twins (dated by TCRdb to 2015 to 2016). In terms of the full investigation: To test whether fetal clonotypes persist, the study used deep sequencing on TCR alpha and beta repertoires from monozygotic twins, unrelated adults of various ages, and cord blood. To rule out contamination, replicate twin experiments were performed at different times with different library preparation protocols. The research as a whole found: Out-of-frame TCR alpha sequences shared between twins showed an excess of low generation-probability sequences compared with coincidental sharing between unrelated individuals. Abundant cord blood beta clonotypes had fewer insertions, young adult naive repertoires showed a similar but weaker trend, and memory repertoires showed no such trend. Because the same donors could not be followed over many years, conclusions were based on cross-sectional statistical analysis. Zero-insertion analyses could be partly confounded by invariant T cells such as MAIT and iNKT, although diverse VJ usage argued against such confounding for most clonotypes. Excess twin sharing in beta out-of-frame sequences was weaker because fewer shared sequences lowered the signal-to-noise ratio. In monozygotic twins, recombination models systematically underestimated out-of-frame TCR alpha sharing, but the models matched the sharing seen between unrelated individuals.

Including the terminal cysteine and phenylalanine, the CDR3 comprises 11 residues. Kept here is only the CDR3 DNA, which spans 33 bases and is read in frame from base 1. The library was produced with 5' RACE. The instrument given in TCRdb is Illumina HiSeq 2000. A universal primer binding site was added through template switching, and the final cDNA carried a unique molecular identifier so that TCR cDNA molecules could be counted accurately. First-strand cDNA for TCR alpha and beta chains was synthesized from specific primers in the conserved constant-segment region. To control for contamination, each cDNA library was double barcoded with a SMART-Mk sample barcode plus Illumina barcodes. TruSeq adapter sequences and Illumina sample barcodes were added in two successive PCR steps. TCR alpha and beta cDNA libraries were sequenced on the Illumina HiSeq platform with custom primers. For the original study's pipeline: MiGEC was used to process raw reads and extract unique molecular identifiers, and MiXCR was used to find CDR3 positions. Recombination models were inferred per individual with the repgenHMM and IGoR tools using an EM algorithm. The tcR package in R was used for shared clonotype analysis, with sharing normalized by the product of cloneset sizes. Out-of-frame nonproductive sequences were analyzed to study raw recombination free of thymic and clonal selection effects. The raw public data were reprocessed by TCRdb itself: fastp quality trimming at Q25, MiXCR clonotype calling, in-frame beta chains only. Under each unique CDR3 protein, matching rows form one entry showing the most common genes and DNA. The V and J calls and clone size come from TCRdb's table, not from the authors' own analysis. This sample gives about 200,000 distinct CDR3 sequences in total; about 15% of them show up just once. In total, the top ten clones hold 35% to 50% of the sample.

Only healthy Caucasian donors were included. Three pairs of female monozygotic twins, all aged about 18 to 30 years, made up the twin cohort. Positive isolation kits from Invitrogen were used to isolate the CD4+ and CD8+ T cell populations. These data are also associated with another study on T cells expressing NK-cell markers. As the second study states: TCR beta-chain repertoires were profiled in sorted CD3+CD56+NKG2C+, CD3+CD56+NKG2C- and CD3+CD56-NKG2C+ T-cell subsets from roughly eight donors. Among the eight sequenced donors, only one was HCMV-seronegative, while the other seven were HCMV-seropositive. In several experiments an anti-gammadeltaTCR antibody was added to restrict sorting to alphabetaTCR-expressing T cells. For six donors, the dominant CD3+CD56+NKG2C+ clonotypes were among the top 10 CD8+ clonotypes and accounted for about 1.0-7.5% of CD8+ T cells. Those dominant clonotypes were again the most abundant among CD3+CD56-NKG2C+ cells in a few donors, at about 28.3-60.1%. Whether the expanded NKG2C-expressing T cell clones were specific for HCMV antigens was left unclear. The eight sequenced donors were randomly selected healthy volunteers, three men and five women. HCMV serostatus was determined by detecting HCMV-specific IgG in serum with a commercial ELISA kit. MIGEC was used to demultiplex reads and group the reads by UMI, and MiTCR was used to assemble and quantify clonotypes. Only TCR cDNA sequences supported by at least two reads were kept to exclude erroneous sequences. The tcR package was used for downstream repertoire analysis, and clonotypes were matched across fractions by CDR3 nucleotide sequence plus V segment. Antigen specificity was annotated against VDJdb with VDJmatch, allowing one amino acid substitution in CDR3.

The chain is made from TRBV12-3 or TRBV12-4 and TRBJ1-1, and possibly TRBD1, on 5 matching bases. The clonotype was recovered from a woman between 18 and 29 years old in good health. The specimen was CD8+ T cells sorted from blood. The nucleotide sequence is given as TGTGCCAGAAGTTTCGGGGGGTCGCCTTTCTTT. Translated, this is CARSFGGSPFF.